The present TCR beta chain was sequenced within a study of T cell clonality in common variable immunodeficiency. Study-wide results and caveats: Fewer TCRbeta clones were shared among CVID subjects than controls. Fewer deletions and N-nucleotide insertions were reportedly seen in common variable immunodeficiency TCR beta sequences. Repertoire-complication correlations in CVID were limited by patient heterogeneity.

The germline V gene has CDR1 KGHSH and CDR2 LQKENI. With V trimmed by 2 bases and J by 7 bases, 5 bases remained unmatched. The CDR3 consists of 14 residues. Generated by immunoSEQ multiplex PCR, the TCRdb table keeps only in-frame clones and is missing some. The sample shows about 19,000 clones, no singletons; the ten largest hold about 25%. As for this clone: Its antigen is undetermined. The read comes to an end 3 residues before the CDR3 does, leaving the germline J gene to fill in the end.

The origin of this receptor is a human donor with common variable immunodeficiency. The sequencing input was peripheral blood mononuclear cells. The chain recombines TRBV18 with TRBJ1-5; 7 nucleotides line up with TRBD1. CDR3 amino acids: CASSPGQETQPQHF. The sequenced CDR3 bases are TGTGCCAGCTCACCAGGACAGGAAACACAGCCC.